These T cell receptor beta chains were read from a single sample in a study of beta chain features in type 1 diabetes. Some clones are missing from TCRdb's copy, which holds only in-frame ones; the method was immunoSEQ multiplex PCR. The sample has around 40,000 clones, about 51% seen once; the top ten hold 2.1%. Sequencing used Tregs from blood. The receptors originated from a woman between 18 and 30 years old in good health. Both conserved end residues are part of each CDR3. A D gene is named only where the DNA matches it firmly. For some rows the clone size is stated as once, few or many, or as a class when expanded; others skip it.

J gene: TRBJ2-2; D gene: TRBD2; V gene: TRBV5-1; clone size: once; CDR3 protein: CASSAGGLAGVTGELFF; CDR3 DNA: TGCGCCAGCAGCGCTGGGGGACTAGCGGGAGTAACCGGGGAGCTGTTTTTT
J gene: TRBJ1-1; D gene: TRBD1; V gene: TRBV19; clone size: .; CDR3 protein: CASSIGRQGTLMNTEAFF; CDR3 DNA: TGTGCCAGTAGTATAGGTAGACAGGGAACTCTTATGAACACTGAAGCTTTCTTT
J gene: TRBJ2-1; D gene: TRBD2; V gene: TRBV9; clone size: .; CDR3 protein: CASSTGAGGRPGEQFF; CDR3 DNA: TGTGCCAGCAGCACCGGAGCGGGAGGGCGCCCTGGTGAGCAGTTCTTC
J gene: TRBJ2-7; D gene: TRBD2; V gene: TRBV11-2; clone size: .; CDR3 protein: CASSLAFSGRGDEQYF; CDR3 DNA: TGTGCCAGCAGCTTAGCCTTTAGCGGGAGGGGCGACGAGCAGTACTTC
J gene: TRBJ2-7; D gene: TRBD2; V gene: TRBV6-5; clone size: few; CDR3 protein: CASSYRTSGAYEQYF; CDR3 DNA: TGTGCCAGCAGTTACAGGACTAGCGGGGCCTACGAGCAGTACTTC
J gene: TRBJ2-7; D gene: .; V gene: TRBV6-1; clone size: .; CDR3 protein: CASSEARAQGYEQYF; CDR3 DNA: TGTGCCAGCAGTGAAGCGCGGGCACAGGGCTACGAGCAGTACTTC
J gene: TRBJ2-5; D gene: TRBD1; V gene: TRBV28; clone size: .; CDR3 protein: CASSLPHDQGAREETQYF; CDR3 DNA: TGTGCCAGCAGTTTACCACACGACCAGGGGGCTCGGGAAGAGACCCAGTACTTC
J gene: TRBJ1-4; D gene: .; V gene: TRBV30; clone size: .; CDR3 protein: CETASNEKLFF; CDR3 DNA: TGTGAGACAGCCTCTAATGAAAAACTGTTTTTT
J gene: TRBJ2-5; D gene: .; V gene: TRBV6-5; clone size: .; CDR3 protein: CASSYSWQQETQYF; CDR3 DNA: TGTGCCAGCAGTTACTCTTGGCAGCAAGAGACCCAGTACTTC
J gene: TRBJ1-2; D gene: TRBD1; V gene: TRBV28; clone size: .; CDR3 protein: CASTPGQLVYGYTF; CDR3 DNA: TGTGCCAGCACCCCGGGACAGCTAGTCTATGGCTACACCTTC
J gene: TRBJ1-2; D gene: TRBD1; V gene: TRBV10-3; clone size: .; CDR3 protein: CAISESGQGNGYTF; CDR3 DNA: TGTGCCATCAGTGAGTCGGGACAGGGTAATGGCTACACCTTC
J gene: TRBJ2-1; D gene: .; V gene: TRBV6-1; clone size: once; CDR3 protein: CASWSGEGSYNEQFF; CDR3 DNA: TGTGCCAGCTGGTCGGGAGAGGGCTCCTACAATGAGCAGTTCTTC
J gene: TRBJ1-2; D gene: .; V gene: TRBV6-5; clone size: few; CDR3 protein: CASSLQDNYGYTF; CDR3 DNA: TGTGCCAGCAGTTTACAGGATAACTATGGCTACACCTTC
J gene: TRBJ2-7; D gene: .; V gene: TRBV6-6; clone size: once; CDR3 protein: CASRGVYEQYF; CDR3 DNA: TGTGCCAGCAGGGGCGTATACGAGCAGTACTTC
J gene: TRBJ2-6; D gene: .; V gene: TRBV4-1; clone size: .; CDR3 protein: CASSQIRAGASGANVLTF; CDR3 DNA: TGCGCCAGCAGCCAGATCAGGGCAGGCGCCTCTGGGGCCAACGTCCTGACTTTC
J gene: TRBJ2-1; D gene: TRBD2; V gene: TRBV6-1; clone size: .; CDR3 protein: CASSEAGLAGGLEFF; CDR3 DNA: TGTGCCAGCAGTGAAGCCGGACTAGCGGGAGGTCTGGAGTTCTTC
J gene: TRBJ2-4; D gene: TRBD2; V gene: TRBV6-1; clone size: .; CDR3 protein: CASSDYGRDGNIQYF; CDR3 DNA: TGTGCCAGCAGTGATTACGGGAGGGATGGAAACATTCAGTACTTC
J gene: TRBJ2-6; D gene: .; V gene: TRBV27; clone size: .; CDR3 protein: CASSFIGSGANVLTF; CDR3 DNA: TGTGCCAGCAGTTTCATCGGGTCTGGGGCCAACGTCCTGACTTTC
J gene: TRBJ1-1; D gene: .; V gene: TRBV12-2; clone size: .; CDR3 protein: CASRLRGLSGSNTEAFF; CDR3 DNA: TGTGCAAGTCGCTTAAGGGGCCTCTCCGGGTCTAACACTGAAGCTTTCTTT
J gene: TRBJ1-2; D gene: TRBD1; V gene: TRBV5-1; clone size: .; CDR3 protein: CASSGMDRGNGNYGYTF; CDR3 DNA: TGCGCCAGCAGCGGGATGGACAGGGGGAATGGAAACTATGGCTACACCTTC
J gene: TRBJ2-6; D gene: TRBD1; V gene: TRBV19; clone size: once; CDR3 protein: CASSIPTGASRDGANVLTF; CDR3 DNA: TGTGCCAGTAGTATACCGACAGGGGCGTCCAGGGATGGGGCCAACGTCCTGACTTTC
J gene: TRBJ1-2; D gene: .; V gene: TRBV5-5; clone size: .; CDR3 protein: CASSLQSGVYGYTF; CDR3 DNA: TGTGCCAGCAGCTTGCAATCAGGGGTCTATGGCTACACCTTC
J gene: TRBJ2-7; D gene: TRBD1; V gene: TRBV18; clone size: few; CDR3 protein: CASSPGQGAYEQYF; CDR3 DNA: TGTGCCAGCTCACCCGGACAGGGAGCCTACGAGCAGTACTTC
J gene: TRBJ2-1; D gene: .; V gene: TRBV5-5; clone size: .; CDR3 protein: CASSFLYGAYNEQFF; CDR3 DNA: TGTGCCAGCAGCTTCTTATACGGGGCCTACAATGAGCAGTTCTTC
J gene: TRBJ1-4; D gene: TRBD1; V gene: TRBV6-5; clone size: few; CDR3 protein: CASSYRPGGEKLFF; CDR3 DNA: TGTGCCAGCAGTTACAGGCCAGGGGGCGAAAAACTGTTTTTT
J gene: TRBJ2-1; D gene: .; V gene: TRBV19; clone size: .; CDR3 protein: CASRPSSYNEQFF; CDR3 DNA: TGTGCCAGTAGACCGAGCTCCTACAATGAGCAGTTCTTC
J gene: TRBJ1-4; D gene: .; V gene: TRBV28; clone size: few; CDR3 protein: CASSAQAEKLFF; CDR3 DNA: TGTGCCAGCAGTGCTCAAGCTGAAAAACTGTTTTTT
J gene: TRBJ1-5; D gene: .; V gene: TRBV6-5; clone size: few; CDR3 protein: CASSEINQPQHF; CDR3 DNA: TGTGCCAGCAGTGAGATCAATCAGCCCCAGCATTTT
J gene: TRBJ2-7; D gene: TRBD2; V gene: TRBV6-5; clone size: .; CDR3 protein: CASTTSGSFHEQYF; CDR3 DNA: TGTGCCAGCACTACTAGCGGGAGCTTCCACGAGCAGTACTTC
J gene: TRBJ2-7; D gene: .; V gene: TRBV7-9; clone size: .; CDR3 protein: CASSLAGPYEQYF; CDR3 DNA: TGTGCCAGCAGCTTGGCAGGGCCCTACGAGCAGTACTTC
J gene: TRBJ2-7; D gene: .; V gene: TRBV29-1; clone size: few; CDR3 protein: CSVSQGSNEQYF; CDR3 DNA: TGCAGCGTTTCGCAGGGCTCCAACGAGCAGTACTTC
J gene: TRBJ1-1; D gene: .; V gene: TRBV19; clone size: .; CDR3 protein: CASTAGERPGAFF; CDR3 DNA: TGTGCCAGTACCGCCGGGGAACGTCCAGGAGCTTTCTTT
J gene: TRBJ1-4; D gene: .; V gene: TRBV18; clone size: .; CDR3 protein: CASSSRTDYNEKLFF; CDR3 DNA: TGTGCCAGCTCATCTAGGACAGATTATAATGAAAAACTGTTTTTT
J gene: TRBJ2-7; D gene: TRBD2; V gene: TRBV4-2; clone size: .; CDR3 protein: CASSRGTSGGISYEQYF; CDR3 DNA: TGTGCCAGCAGCAGAGGGACTAGCGGAGGGATTTCCTACGAGCAGTACTTC
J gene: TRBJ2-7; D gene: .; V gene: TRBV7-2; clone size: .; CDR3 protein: CASSLTLGSRPYEQYF; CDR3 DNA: TGTGCCAGCAGCTTAACGCTGGGTAGCCGGCCCTACGAGCAGTACTTC
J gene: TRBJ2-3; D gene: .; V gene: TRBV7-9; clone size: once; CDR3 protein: CASSSQGYTQYF; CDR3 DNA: TGTGCCAGCAGCTCACAGGGATATACGCAGTATTTT
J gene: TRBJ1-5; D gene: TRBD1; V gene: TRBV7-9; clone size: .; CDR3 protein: CASSGGQDNQPQHF; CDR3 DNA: TGTGCCAGCAGCGGTGGACAGGACAATCAGCCCCAGCATTTT
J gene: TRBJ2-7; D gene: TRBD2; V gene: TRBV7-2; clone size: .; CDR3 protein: CASSLVTTRAGDRGEQYF; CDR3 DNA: TGTGCCAGCAGCCTAGTCACAACACGGGCGGGAGATCGGGGCGAGCAGTACTTC
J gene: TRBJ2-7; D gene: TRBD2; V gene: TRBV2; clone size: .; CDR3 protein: CASKVGLAHSYEQYF; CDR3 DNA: TGTGCCAGCAAAGTGGGACTAGCGCACTCCTACGAGCAGTACTTC
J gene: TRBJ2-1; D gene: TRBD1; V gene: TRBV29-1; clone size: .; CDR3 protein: CSVVGDREDLSSYNEQFF; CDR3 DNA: TGCAGCGTTGTGGGAGACAGGGAAGATTTAAGCTCCTACAATGAGCAGTTCTTC
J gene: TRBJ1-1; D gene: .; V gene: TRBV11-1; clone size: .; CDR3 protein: CASSLDRNTEAFF; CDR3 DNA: TGTGCCAGCAGCTTAGACAGAAACACTGAAGCTTTCTTT
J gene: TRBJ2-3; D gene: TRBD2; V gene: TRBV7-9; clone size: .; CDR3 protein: CASSGGTSSLGDTQYF; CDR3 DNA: TGTGCCAGCAGCGGGGGGACTAGCTCCCTCGGGGATACGCAGTATTTT
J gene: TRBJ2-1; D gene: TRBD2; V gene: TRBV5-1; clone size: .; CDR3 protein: CASSFWTSGRAGTYNEQFF; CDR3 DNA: TGCGCCAGCAGCTTCTGGACTAGCGGGAGGGCCGGGACGTACAATGAGCAGTTCTTC
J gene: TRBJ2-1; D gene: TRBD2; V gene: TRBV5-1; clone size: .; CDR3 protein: CATQAGGYNEQFF; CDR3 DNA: TGCGCCACGCAGGCGGGAGGGTACAATGAGCAGTTCTTC
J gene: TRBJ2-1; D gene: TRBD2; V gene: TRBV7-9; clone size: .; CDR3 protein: CASSRTSGAYNEQFF; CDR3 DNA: TGTGCCAGCAGCCGGACTAGCGGGGCATACAATGAGCAGTTCTTC
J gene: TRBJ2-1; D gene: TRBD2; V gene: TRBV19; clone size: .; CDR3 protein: CASSISKTSGHEQFF; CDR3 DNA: TGTGCCAGTAGTATATCAAAGACTAGCGGGCATGAGCAGTTCTTC
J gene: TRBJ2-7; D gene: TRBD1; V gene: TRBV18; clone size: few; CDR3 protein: CASSLSGTGGSYEQYF; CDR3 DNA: TGTGCCAGCTCTCTCTCCGGGACAGGGGGCTCGTACGAGCAGTACTTC
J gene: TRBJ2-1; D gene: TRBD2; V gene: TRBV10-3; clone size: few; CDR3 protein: CAISEGLAGADNEQFF; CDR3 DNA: TGTGCCATCAGTGAGGGACTAGCGGGAGCAGACAATGAGCAGTTCTTC
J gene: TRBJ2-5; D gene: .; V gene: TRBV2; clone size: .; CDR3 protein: CASRRTAQETQYF; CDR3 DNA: TGTGCCAGCAGACGGACAGCCCAAGAGACCCAGTACTTC
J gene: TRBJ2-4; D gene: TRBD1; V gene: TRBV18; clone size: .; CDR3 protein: CASSPGTGLSSAIQYF; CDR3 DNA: TGTGCCAGCTCACCTGGGACAGGTCTCTCCTCGGCCATTCAGTACTTC
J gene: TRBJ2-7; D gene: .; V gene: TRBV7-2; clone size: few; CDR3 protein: CASSLRVGQGYF; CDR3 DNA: TGTGCCAGCAGCTTAAGGGTGGGCCAGGGGTACTTC
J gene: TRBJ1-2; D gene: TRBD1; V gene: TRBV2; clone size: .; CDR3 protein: CASIEQGVLIYTF; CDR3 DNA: TGTGCCAGCATTGAGCAGGGGGTTTTGATCTACACCTTC